This TCR beta chain was recovered during a study of cytotoxic CD8 clonotypes in ibrutinib-treated CLL. Study conclusions and caveats: Clonality went up at the time of ibrutinib response, stayed stable in sustained remission, and later dropped back toward its baseline level at progression. Treatment saw public clonotypes, which were uncommon, either contract or stay stable.

On this clone itself: The antigen remains unidentified.

The germline gives CDR1 SGHNT, CDR2 YENEEA. CDR3 length: 17 residues. V was clipped by 5 bases and J by 0 bases; unmatched bases: 10. Repertoires were generated with immunoSEQ multiplex PCR, while TCRdb's copy carries only in-frame clones and drops some. This sample has 300,000 or so clones, with roughly two thirds found just once. The TCR comes from a human donor with chronic lymphocytic leukemia. The chain joins TRBV11-3 to TRBJ2-3; 8 bases line up with TRBD2. The sample was PBMCs, taken after 36 months of ibrutinib treatment. In DNA form, the CDR3 reads TGTGCCAGCAGCCATAAATACGGGAGGGCTAGCACAGATACGCAGTATTTT. It yields the protein CASSHKYGRASTDTQYF.